The rows below give T cell receptor beta chains drawn from one sample of a study of blood T cell repertoires in COVID-19. Here immunoSEQ multiplex PCR was the method, and the copy in TCRdb shows in-frame clones only, minus some. In the table there are some 300,000 clones, about 89% of which are singletons. Sequenced material: PBMCs or T cells enriched from blood (not recorded which). These receptors were obtained from a woman in her thirties or forties who had recovered from COVID-19. CDR3s include the opening cysteine and the closing phenylalanine or tryptophan. A D gene is named only where the DNA matches it firmly. Rows give clone size only sometimes, using once, few, many, or a class for an expanded clone.

j_gene	d_gene	v_gene	abundance	CDR3aa	CDR3nt
TRBJ1-6	TRBD1	TRBV2	once	CASSENRGGNNSPLHF	TGTGCCAGCAGTGAAAACAGGGGAGGCAATAATTCACCCCTCCACTTT
TRBJ2-1	TRBD1	TRBV2	NA	CASSRDSGPLNEQFF	TGTGCCAGCAGTCGGGACAGCGGCCCCCTTAATGAGCAGTTCTTC
TRBJ1-6	NA	TRBV11-3	NA	CASSLGVTGPNSPLHF	TGTGCCAGCAGCTTAGGGGTTACAGGGCCGAATTCACCCCTCCACTTT
TRBJ2-3	NA	TRBV7-9	many	CASSFLASSGPDTQYF	TGTGCCAGCAGCTTCCTAGCGTCGAGTGGCCCAGATACGCAGTATTTT
TRBJ1-6	NA	TRBV7-2	few	CASRWRDSPLHF	TGTGCCAGCAGGTGGAGGGATTCACCCCTCCACTTT
TRBJ1-1	NA	TRBV30	NA	CASQGLNTEAFF	TGTGCCTCACAGGGATTGAACACTGAAGCTTTCTTT
TRBJ2-5	TRBD2	TRBV30	NA	CAWSVGGSGNVVETQYF	TGTGCCTGGAGTGTAGGAGGTAGCGGGAATGTCGTCGAGACCCAGTACTTC
TRBJ2-1	TRBD2	TRBV14	NA	CASSQDRRREGTQFF	TGTGCCAGCAGCCAAGATCGGCGCAGGGAGGGCACGCAGTTCTTC
TRBJ1-2	NA	TRBV19	once	CASTPWGGVGYTF	TGTGCCAGTACCCCCTGGGGAGGGGTAGGCTACACCTTC
TRBJ2-2	TRBD2	TRBV29-1	NA	CSVSQLRTSGNTGELFF	TGCAGCGTTTCGCAATTACGGACTAGCGGGAACACCGGGGAGCTGTTTTTT
TRBJ1-1	TRBD1	TRBV7-2	NA	CASSRDRTHTEAFF	TGTGCCAGCAGCCGGGACAGGACCCACACTGAAGCTTTCTTT
TRBJ2-7	NA	TRBV7-2	NA	CASSFTTGTYEQYF	TGTGCCAGCAGCTTCACGACAGGCACCTACGAGCAGTACTTC
TRBJ2-3	NA	TRBV27	NA	CASSFRVESTDTQYF	TGTGCCAGCAGTTTTCGAGTGGAGAGCACAGATACGCAGTATTTT
TRBJ2-2	TRBD2	TRBV7-2	NA	CASSSAGTSSGELFF	TGTGCCAGCAGCTCAGCCGGGACTAGCTCCGGGGAGCTGTTTTTT
TRBJ1-1	NA	TRBV28	NA	CASSETRGTEAFF	TGTGCCAGCAGCGAGACCCGAGGCACTGAAGCTTTCTTT
TRBJ2-2	NA	TRBV9	NA	CASSPRQGRNTGELFF	TGTGCCAGCAGCCCAAGGCAGGGAAGGAACACCGGGGAGCTGTTTTTT
TRBJ2-7	TRBD2	TRBV9	NA	CASSGREGLHEQYF	TGTGCCAGCAGCGGACGGGAGGGTCTGCACGAGCAGTACTTC
TRBJ1-2	NA	TRBV2	NA	CASSVTGTGYTF	TGTGCCAGCAGTGTCACAGGGACTGGCTACACCTTC